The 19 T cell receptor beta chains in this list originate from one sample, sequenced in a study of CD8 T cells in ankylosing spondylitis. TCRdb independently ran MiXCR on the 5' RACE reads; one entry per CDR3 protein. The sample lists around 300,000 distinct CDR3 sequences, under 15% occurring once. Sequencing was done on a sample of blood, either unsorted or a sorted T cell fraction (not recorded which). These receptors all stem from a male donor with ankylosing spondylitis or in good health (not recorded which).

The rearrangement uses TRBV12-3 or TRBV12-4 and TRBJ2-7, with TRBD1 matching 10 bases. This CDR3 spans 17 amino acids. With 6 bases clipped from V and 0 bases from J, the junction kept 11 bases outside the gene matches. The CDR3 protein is CASSRGTGDRSSYEQYF. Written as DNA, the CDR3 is TGTGCCAGCAGCCGAGGGACAGGGGACAGGAGCTCCTACGAGCAGTACTTC.

CDR3 bases: TGCAGCTCTTTCCAAGGGACGCAGTATTTT. It encodes CSSFQGTQYF. This rearrangement joins TRBV29-1 to TRBJ2-3, with D hard to call. This CDR3 has 10 amino acids. Germline V gene sequence: CDR1 SQVTM, CDR2 ANQGSEA. Trimming cost V 8 bases and J 9 bases, with 12 bases left between them.

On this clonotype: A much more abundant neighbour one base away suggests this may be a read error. The CDR3, as DNA: TGTGCCAGCAGCCAGAACCAGAACACCGGGGAGCTGTTTTTT. It codes for CASSQNQNTGELFF. The gene calls are TRBV6-1 and TRBJ2-2, with D uncertain. Germline CDR1 MNHNS, CDR2 SASEGT. The CDR3 loop spans 14 amino acids. V lost 6 bases to trimming and J lost 1 base, with 9 bases between them.

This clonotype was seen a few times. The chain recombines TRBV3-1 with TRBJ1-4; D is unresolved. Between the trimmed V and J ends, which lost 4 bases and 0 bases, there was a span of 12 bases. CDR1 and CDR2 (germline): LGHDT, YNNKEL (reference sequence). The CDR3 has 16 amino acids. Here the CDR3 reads CASSRRVTTTNEKLFF. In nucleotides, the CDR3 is TGTGCCAGCAGCCGTCGAGTGACAACAACTAATGAAAAACTGTTTTTT. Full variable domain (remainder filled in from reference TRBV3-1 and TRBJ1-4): DTAVSQTPKYLVTQMGNDKSIKCEQNLGHDTMYWYKQDSKKFLKIMFSYNNKELIINETVPNRFSPKSPDKAHLNLHINSLELGDSAVYFCASSRRVTTTNEKLFFGSGTQLSVL.

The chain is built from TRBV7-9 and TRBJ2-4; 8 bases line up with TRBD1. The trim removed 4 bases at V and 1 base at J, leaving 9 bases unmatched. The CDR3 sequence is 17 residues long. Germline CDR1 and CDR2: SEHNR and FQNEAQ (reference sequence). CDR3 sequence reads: CASSSDRGHIAKNIQYF. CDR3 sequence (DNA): TGTGCCAGCAGCTCTGACAGGGGCCACATCGCCAAAAACATTCAGTACTTC.

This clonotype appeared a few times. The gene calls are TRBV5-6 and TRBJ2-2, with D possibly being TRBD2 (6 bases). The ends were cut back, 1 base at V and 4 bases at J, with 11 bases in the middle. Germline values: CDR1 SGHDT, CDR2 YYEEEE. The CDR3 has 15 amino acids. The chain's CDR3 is CASSLPSAGTGELFF. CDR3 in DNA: TGTGCCAGCAGCTTGCCTAGCGCTGGCACCGGGGAGCTGTTTTTT.

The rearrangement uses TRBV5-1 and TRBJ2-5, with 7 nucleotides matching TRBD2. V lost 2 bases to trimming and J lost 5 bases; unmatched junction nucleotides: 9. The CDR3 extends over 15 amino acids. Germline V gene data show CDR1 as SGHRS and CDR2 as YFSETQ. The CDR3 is CASSFAGASSETQYF. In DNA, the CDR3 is TGCGCCAGCAGCTTTGCGGGAGCCTCCTCGGAGACCCAGTACTTC.

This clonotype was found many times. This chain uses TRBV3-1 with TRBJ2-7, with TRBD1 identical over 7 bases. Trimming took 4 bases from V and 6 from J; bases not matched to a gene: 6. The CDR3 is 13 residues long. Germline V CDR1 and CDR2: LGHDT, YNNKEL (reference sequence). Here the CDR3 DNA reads TGTGCCAGCAGCCGACAGGGTGAAGGCGAGCAGTACTTC. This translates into CASSRQGEGEQYF.

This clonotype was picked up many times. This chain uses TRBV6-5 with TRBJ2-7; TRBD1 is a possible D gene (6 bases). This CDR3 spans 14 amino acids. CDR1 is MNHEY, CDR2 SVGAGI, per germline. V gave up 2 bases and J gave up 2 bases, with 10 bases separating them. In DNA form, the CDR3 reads TGTGCCAGCAGTTACGCGGACAGTACCTACGAGCAGTACTTC. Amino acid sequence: CASSYADSTYEQYF.

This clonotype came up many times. CDR3 coding DNA: TGTGCCAGCAGCCCTCTCAGGTCCTACAATGAGCAGTTCTTC. This codes for CASSPLRSYNEQFF. V gene TRBV7-6 combines with J gene TRBJ2-1; no definite D call. The CDR3 extends over 14 amino acids. The V end was cut by 5 bases, the J end by 1 base, with 9 bases between. CDR1 and CDR2 (germline): SGHVS, FNYEAQ.

The CDR3 protein is CASMALQKMYF. CDR3 bases: TGTGCCAGCATGGCCCTCCAAAAGATGTATTTT. This chain links TRBV2 with TRBJ2-3; D remains ambiguous. V was clipped by 7 bases and J by 14 bases, with 16 bases between them. This CDR3 is 11 amino acids long. Germline V gene lookup returns CDR1 SNHLY and CDR2 FYNNEI.

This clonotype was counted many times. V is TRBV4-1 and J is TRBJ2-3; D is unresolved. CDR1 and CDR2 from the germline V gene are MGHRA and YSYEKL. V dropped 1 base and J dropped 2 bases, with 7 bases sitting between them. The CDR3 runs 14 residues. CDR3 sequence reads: CASSQAGTTDTQYF. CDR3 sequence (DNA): TGCGCCAGCAGCCAAGCCGGAACCACAGATACGCAGTATTTT.

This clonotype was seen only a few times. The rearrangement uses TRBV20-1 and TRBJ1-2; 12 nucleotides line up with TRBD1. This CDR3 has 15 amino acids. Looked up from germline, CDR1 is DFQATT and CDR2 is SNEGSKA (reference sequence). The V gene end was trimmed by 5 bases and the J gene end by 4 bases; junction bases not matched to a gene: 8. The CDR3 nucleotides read TGCAGTGCTCCGGGACAGGGGGCGCCGGGCTATGGCTACACCTTC. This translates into CSAPGQGAPGYGYTF.

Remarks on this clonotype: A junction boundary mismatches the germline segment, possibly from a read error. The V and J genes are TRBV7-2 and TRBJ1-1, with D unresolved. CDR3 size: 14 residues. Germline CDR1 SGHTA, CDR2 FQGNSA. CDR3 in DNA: TGTGCCAGCAGAACATCGGGCGGGAACACTGAAGTTTTCTTT. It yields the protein CASRTSGGNTEVFF.

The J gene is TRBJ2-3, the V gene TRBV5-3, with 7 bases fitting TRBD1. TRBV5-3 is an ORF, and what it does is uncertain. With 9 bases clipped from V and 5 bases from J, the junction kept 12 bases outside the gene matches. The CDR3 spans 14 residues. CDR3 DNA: TGTGCCATGGGCCCGAGGGGGCTCGAAGATACGCAGTATTTT. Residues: CAMGPRGLEDTQYF.

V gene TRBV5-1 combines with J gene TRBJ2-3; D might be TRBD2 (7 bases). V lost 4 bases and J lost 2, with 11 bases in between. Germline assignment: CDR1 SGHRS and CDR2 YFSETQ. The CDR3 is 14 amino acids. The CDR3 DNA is TGCGCCAGCAGCGGGGGGGCCTCCACAGATACGCAGTATTTT. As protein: CASSGGASTDTQYF.

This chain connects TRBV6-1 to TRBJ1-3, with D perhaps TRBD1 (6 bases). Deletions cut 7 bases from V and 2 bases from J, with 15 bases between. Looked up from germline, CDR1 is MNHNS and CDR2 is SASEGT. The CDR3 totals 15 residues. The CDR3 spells CASKRTGYAGNTIYF. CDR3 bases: TGTGCCAGCAAGAGAACAGGGTATGCTGGAAACACCATATATTTT.

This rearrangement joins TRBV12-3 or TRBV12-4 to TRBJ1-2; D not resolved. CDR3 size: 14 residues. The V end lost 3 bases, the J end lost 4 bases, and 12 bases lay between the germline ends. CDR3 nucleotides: TGTGCCAGCAGTTTGGATGTCTTAGGCTATGGCTACACCTTC. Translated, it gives CASSLDVLGYGYTF.

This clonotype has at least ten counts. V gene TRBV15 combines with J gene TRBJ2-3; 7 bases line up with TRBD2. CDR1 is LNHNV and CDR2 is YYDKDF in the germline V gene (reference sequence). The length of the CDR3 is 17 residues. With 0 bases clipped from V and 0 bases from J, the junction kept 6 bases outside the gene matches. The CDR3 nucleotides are TGTGCCACCAGCAGAGATAGGACTAGAACTAGCACAGATACGCAGTATTTT. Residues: CATSRDRTRTSTDTQYF.